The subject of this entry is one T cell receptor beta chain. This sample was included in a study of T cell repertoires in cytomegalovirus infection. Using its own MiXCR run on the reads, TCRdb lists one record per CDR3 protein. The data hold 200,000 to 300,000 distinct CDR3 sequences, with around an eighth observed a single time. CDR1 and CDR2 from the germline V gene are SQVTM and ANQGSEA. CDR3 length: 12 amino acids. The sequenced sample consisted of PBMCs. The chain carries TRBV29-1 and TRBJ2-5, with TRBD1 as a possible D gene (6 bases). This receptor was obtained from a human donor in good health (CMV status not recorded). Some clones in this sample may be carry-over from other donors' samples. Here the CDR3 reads CSGEQGPETQYF. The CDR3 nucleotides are TGCAGTGGAGAACAGGGACCCGAGACCCAGTACTTC.